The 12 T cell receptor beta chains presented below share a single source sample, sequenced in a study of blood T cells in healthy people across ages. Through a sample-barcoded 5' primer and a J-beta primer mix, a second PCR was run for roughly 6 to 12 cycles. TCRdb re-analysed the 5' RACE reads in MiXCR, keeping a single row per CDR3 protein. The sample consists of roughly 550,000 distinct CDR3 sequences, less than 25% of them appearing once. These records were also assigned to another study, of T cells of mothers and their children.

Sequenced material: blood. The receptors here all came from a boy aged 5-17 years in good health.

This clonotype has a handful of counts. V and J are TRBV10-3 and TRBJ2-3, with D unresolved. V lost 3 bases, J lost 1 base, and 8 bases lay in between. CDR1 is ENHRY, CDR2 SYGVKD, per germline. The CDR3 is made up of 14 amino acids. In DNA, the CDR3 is TGTGCCATCAGTGATTCGGCGGGCACAGATACGCAGTATTTT. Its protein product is CAISDSAGTDTQYF.

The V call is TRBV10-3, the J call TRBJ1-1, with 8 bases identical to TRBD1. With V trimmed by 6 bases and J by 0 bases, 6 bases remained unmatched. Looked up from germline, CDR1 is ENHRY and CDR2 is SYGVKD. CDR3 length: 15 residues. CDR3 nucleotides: TGTGCCATCAGGATGACAGGGGAATTGAACACTGAAGCTTTCTTT. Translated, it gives CAIRMTGELNTEAFF.

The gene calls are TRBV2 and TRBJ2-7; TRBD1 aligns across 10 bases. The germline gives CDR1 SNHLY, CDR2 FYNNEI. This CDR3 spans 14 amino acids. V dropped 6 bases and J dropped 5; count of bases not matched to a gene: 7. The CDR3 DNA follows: TGTGCCAGCAGGTACCGGGACAGGGGCCACGAGCAGTACTTC. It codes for CASRYRDRGHEQYF.

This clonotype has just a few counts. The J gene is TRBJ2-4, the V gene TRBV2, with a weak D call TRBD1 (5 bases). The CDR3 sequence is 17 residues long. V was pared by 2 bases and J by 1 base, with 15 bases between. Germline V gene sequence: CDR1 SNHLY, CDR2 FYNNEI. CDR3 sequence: CASSEPPRDTAKNIQYF. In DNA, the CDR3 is TGTGCCAGCAGTGAACCCCCCAGGGATACGGCCAAAAACATTCAGTACTTC.

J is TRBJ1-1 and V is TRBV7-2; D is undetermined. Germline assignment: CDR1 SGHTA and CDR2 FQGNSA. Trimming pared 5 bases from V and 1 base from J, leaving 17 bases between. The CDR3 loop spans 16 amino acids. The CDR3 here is CASSLRRRKRNTEAFF. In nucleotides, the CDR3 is TGTGCCAGCAGCCTCCGACGAAGGAAGAGGAACACTGAAGCTTTCTTT.

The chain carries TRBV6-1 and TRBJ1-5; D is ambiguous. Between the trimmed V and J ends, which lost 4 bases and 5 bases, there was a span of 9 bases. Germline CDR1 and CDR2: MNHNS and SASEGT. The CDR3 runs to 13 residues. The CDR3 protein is CASSVEIYQPQHF. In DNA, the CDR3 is TGTGCCAGCAGTGTGGAAATATATCAGCCCCAGCATTTT.

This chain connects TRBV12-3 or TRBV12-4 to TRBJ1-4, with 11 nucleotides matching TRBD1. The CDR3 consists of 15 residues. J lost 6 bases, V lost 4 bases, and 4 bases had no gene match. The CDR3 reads CASSSGQGAHEKLFF. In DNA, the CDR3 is TGTGCCAGCAGTTCTGGACAGGGGGCGCATGAAAAACTGTTTTTT.

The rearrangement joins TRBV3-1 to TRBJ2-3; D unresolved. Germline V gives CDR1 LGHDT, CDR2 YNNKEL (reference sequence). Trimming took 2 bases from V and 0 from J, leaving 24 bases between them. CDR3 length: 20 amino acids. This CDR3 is CASSQNIIIGTYSSTDTQYF. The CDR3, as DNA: TGTGCCAGCAGCCAAAATATTATAATTGGCACCTATTCTAGCACAGATACGCAGTATTTT.

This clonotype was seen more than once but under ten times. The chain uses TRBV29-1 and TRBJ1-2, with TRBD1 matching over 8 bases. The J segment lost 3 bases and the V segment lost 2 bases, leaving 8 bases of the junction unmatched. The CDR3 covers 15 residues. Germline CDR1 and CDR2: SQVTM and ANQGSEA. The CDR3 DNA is TGCAGCGTTGAAATGTTGGACAGGGTCCACTATGGCTACACCTTC. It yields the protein CSVEMLDRVHYGYTF.

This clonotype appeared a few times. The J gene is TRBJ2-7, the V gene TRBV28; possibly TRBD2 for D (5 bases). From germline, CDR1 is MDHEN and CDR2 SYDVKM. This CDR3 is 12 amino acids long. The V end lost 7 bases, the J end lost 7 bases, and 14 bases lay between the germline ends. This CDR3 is CASNSPGWEQYF. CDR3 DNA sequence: TGTGCCAGCAACTCTCCGGGGTGGGAGCAGTACTTC.

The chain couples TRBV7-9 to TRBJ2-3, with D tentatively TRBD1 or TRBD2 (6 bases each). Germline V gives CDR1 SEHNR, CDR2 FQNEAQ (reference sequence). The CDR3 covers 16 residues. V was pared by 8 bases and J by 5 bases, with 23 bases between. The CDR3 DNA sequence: TGTGCCAGCCTGCTTTACAGGGAGGTTGCCGGAGATACGCAGTATTTT. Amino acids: CASLLYREVAGDTQYF.

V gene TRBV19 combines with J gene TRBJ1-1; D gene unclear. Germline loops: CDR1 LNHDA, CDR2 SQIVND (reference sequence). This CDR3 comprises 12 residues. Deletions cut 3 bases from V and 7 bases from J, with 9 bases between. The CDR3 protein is CASSIWEDEAFF. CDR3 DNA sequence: TGTGCCAGTAGTATTTGGGAGGATGAAGCTTTCTTT.